The present entry profiles one TCR beta chain with its context. The antigen remains unidentified. These data come from a study of T cell responses to AZD1222 COVID-19 vaccine. Broader study findings: Regions 160-218 and 743-854 dominated among vaccine-associated CD4 TCRs spanning spike.

The assay was immunoSEQ multiplex PCR, and TCRdb's table has in-frame clones only and misses some. The table lists over 150,000 clones, approximately 92% of them singletons, with 0.95% to 1.3% in the top ten. V lost 5 bases to trimming and J lost 7 bases, with 14 bases between them. The germline gives CDR1 SEHNR, CDR2 FQNEAQ (reference sequence). The CDR3 is made up of 13 amino acids. The sample here was peripheral blood, taken 28 days after the second dose of the MenACWY control vaccine. This sequence was found in an adult who received the MenACWY meningococcal vaccine as a control. This rearrangement joins TRBV7-9 to TRBJ1-1; no clear D. CDR3 residues: CASSEPRTVEAFF. The CDR3 DNA follows: TGTGCCAGCAGCGAGCCCCGCACGGTTGAAGCTTTCTTT.